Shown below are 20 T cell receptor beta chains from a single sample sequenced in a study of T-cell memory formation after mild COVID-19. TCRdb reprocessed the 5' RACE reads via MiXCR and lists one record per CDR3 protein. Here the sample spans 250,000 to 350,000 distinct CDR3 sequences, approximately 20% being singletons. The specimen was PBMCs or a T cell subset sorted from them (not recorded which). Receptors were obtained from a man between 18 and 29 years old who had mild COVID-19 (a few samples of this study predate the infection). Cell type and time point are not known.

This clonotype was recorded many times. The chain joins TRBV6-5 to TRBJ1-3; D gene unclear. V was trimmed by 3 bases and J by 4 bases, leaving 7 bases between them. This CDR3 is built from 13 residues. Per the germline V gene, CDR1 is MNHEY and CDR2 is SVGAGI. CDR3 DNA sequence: TGTGCCAGCAGTTATAACCCAGGAAACACCATATATTTT. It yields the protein CASSYNPGNTIYF.

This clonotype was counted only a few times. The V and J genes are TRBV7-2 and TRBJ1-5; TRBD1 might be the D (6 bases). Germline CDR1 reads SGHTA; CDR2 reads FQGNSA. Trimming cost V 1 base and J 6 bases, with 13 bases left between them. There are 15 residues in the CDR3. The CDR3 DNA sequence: TGTGCCAGCAGCTTAGTAGGGGGGGCGCGTCAGCCCCAGCATTTT. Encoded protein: CASSLVGGARQPQHF.

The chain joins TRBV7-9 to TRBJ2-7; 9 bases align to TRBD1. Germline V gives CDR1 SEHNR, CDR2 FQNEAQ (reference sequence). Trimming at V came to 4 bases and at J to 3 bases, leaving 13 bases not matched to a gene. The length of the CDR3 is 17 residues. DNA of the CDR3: TGTGCCAGCAGCTCTTACAGGGGGCGAACCCCCTTCTACGAGCAGTACTTC. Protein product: CASSSYRGRTPFYEQYF. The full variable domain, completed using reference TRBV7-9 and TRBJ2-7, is DTGVSQNPRHKITKRGQNVTFRCDPISEHNRLYWYRQTLGQGPEFLTYFQNEAQLEKSRLLSDRFSAERPKGSFSTLEIQRTEQGDSAMYLCASSSYRGRTPFYEQYFGPGTRLTVT.

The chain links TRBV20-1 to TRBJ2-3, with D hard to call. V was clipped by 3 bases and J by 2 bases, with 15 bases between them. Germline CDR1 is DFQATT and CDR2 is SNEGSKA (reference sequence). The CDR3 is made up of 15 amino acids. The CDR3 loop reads CSARSGGTYTDTQYF. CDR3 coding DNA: TGCAGTGCTAGGTCGGGCGGTACGTACACAGATACGCAGTATTTT.

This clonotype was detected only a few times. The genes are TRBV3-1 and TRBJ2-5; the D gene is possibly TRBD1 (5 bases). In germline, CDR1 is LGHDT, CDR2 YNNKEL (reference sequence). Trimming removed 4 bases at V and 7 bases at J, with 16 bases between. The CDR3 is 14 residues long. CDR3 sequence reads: CASSPMTAQTTQYF. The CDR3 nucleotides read TGTGCCAGCAGCCCTATGACAGCCCAGACGACCCAGTACTTC.

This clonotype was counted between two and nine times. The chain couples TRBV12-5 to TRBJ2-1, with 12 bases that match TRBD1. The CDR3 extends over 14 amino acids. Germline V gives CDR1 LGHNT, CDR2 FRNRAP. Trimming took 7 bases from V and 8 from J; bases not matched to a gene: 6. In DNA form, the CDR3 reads TGTGCTAGTGTCCGGGACAGGGGGCGAGATGAGCAGTTCTTC. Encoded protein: CASVRDRGRDEQFF.

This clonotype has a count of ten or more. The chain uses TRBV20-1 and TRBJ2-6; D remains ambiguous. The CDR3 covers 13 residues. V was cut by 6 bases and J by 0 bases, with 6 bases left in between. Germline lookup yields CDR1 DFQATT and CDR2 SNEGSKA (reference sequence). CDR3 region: CSAGHSGANVLTF. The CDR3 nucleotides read TGCAGTGCGGGCCACTCTGGGGCCAACGTCCTGACTTTC.

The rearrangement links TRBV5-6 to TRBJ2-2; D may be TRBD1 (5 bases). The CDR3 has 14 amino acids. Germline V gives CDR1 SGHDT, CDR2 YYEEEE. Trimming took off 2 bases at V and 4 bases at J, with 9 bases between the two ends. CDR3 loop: CASSLFQGTGELFF. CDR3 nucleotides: TGTGCCAGCAGCTTATTTCAGGGCACCGGGGAGCTGTTTTTT.

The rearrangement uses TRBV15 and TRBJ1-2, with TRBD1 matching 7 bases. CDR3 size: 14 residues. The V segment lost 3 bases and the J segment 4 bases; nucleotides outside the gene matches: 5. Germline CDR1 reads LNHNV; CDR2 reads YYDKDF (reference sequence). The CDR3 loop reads CATSRRQGFYGYTF. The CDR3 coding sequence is TGTGCCACCAGCAGGAGACAGGGTTTCTATGGCTACACCTTC.

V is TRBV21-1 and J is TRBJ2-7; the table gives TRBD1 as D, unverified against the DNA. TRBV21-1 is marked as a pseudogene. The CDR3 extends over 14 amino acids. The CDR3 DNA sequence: TGTGCCAGCAGCGTCCGACAGCTCTCCTACGAGCAGTACGTC. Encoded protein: CASSVRQLSYEQYV.

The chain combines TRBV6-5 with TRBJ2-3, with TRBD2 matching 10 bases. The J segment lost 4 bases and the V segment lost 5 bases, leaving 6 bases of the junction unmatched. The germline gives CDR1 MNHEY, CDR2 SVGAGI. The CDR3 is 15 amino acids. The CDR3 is CASSLERGGSDTQYF. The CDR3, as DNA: TGTGCCAGCAGTCTCGAGCGGGGGGGCTCAGATACGCAGTATTTT.

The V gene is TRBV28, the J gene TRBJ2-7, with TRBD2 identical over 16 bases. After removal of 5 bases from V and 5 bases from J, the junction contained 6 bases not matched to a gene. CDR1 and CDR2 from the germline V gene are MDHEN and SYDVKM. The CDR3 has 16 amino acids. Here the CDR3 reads CASSGPGLAGGHEQYF. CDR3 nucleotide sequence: TGTGCCAGCAGTGGACCGGGACTAGCGGGGGGGCACGAGCAGTACTTC.

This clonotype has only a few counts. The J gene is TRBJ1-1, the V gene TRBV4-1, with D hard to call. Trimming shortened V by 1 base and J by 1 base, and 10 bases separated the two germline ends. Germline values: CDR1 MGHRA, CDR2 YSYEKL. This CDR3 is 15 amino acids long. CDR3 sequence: CASSQALSRNTEAFF. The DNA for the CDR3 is TGCGCCAGCAGCCAAGCGCTCAGCAGGAACACTGAAGCTTTCTTT.

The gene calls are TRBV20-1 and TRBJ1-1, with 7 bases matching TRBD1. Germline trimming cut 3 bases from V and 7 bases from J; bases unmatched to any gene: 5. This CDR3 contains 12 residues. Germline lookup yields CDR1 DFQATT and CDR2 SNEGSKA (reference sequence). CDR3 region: CSARDRHYEAFF. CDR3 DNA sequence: TGCAGTGCTAGGGACAGGCACTATGAAGCTTTCTTT.

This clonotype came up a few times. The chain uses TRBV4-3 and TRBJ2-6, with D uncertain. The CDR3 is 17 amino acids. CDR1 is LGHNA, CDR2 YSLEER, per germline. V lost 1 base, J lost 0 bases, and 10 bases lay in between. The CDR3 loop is CASSQGVASSGANVLTF. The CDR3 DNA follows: TGCGCCAGCAGCCAAGGGGTCGCGAGCTCTGGGGCCAACGTCCTGACTTTC.

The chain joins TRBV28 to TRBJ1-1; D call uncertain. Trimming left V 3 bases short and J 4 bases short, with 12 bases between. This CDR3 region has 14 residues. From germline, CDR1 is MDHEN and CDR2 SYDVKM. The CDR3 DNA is TGTGCCAGCAGTTTCCGACCTTTGGGCACTGAAGCTTTCTTT. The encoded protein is CASSFRPLGTEAFF.

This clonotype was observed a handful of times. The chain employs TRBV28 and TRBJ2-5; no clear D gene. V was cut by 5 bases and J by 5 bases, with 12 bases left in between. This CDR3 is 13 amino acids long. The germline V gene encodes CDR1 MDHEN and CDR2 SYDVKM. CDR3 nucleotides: TGTGCCAGCAGTGCCCCCGTCCTGGAGACCCAGTACTTC. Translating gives CASSAPVLETQYF.

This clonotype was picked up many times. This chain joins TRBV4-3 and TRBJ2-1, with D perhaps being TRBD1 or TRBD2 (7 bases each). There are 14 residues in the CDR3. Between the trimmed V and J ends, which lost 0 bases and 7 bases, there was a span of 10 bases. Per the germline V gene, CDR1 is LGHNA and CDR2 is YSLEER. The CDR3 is CASSQDRGGNEQFF. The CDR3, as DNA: TGCGCCAGCAGCCAAGACAGGGGGGGGAATGAGCAGTTCTTC.

The CDR3 DNA reads TGTGCCAGCAGAGTACTCGGGACTGGGGCCAACGTCCTGACTTTC. Translated, it gives CASRVLGTGANVLTF. The V gene is TRBV6-2 or TRBV6-3, the J gene TRBJ2-6, with D perhaps matching TRBD2 (5 bases). The germline gives CDR1 MNHEY, CDR2 SVGEGT. The CDR3 extends over 15 amino acids. V shed 6 bases and J shed 2 bases, with 11 bases lying between them.

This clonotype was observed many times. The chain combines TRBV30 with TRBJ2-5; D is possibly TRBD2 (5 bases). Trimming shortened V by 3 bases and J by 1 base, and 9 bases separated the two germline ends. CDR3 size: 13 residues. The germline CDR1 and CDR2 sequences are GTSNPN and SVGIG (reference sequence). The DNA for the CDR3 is TGTGCCTGGAGAGCGGCAGCCCAAGAGACCCAGTACTTC. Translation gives CAWRAAAQETQYF.